This TCR beta chain emerged from a study of blood T cell repertoires in COVID-19. Whole-study context: In each case, the material was cDNA or gDNA derived from T cells, B-cell-depleted T cells, or PBMCs.

In the study's own analysis: Quantification of nucleated cells was approximated via reference gene primer amplification. Method: immunoSEQ multiplex PCR; TCRdb's copy keeps in-frame clones and lacks some. V, J and clone size reflect that table, while D and trimming were determined from the DNA. The sample comprises 100,000 to 150,000 clones, roughly 90% of which are singletons, and 6.5% to 9% rests with the top ten. This clone came up a few times. Germline trimming cut 2 bases from V and 5 bases from J; bases unmatched to any gene: 3. From germline, CDR1 is SGHRS and CDR2 YFSETQ. This CDR3 is 15 amino acids long.

Sample: peripheral blood. This clonotype was obtained from a man in his forties or fifties with acute or convalescent COVID-19. The chain joins TRBV5-1 to TRBJ2-2; 10 bases are shared with TRBD2. CDR3 DNA sequence: TGCGCCAGCAGCTTAGCACTAGCGGGGACCGGGGAGCTGTTTTTT. This gives the protein CASSLALAGTGELFF.